This T cell receptor (beta chain) was documented in a study of Graves' ophthalmopathy and Graves' hyperthyroidism. Study outcomes and limitations: Blood also harbored most expanded thyroid clonotypes above 0.001 frequency.

The sequenced template was RNA, covering the TCR beta CDR3 region. First-round RT-PCR with HTBI primers preceded a second-round multiplex PCR. TCRdb itself ran the multiplex PCR reads through MiXCR, one entry per CDR3 protein. The data contain 650,000 to 900,000 distinct CDR3 sequences, roughly two fifths of them singletons. If patients had other autoimmune diseases, uncontrolled infections, pregnancy or lactation, they were excluded. This CDR3 has 15 residues. Germline V lookup: CDR1 LGHDT, CDR2 YNNKEL (reference sequence). The V and J ends lost 4 bases and 4 bases, in that order; junction bases with no gene match: 10. This clonotype appeared a few times. Antigen specificity is unknown.

Sample: peripheral blood. This chain joins TRBV3-1 and TRBJ2-7; TRBD1 matches 7 bases. The TCR was taken from an adult man with Graves' ophthalmopathy. The CDR3 sequence is CASSPGGFDLYEQYF. The CDR3 nucleotides are TGTGCCAGCAGCCCAGGGGGATTCGACCTATACGAGCAGTACTTC.